Given below is one T cell receptor beta chain in context. What it recognizes is unknown. The data stem from a study of shared clonotypes between healthy human individuals. Germline CDR1 SGHRS, CDR2 YFSETQ. V was clipped by 4 bases and J by 3 bases, with 19 bases between them. This CDR3 comprises 16 residues. Study results and limitations: Rarefaction exposed incomplete sorted-subset sequencing despite large depth. With a few donors compared, around 5.4% of naive CD4 clonotypes were shared. How much donors shared clonotypes was expected to be affected by sequencing depth.

Terminally differentiated effector memory CD45RA+ cells were excluded by CCR7 positive selection of CD45RO-negative cells. This table comes from immunoSEQ multiplex PCR, and its TCRdb copy is limited to in-frame clones, with some not included. The sample has millions of clones, roughly 91% seen once. The V call is TRBV5-1, the J call TRBJ1-1; D might be TRBD1 (5 bases). Sample: naive CD8+ T cells from PBMCs. This clonotype originated in a man younger than 35 in good health. Some clones in this sample may be carry-over from other donors' samples. The CDR3 here is CASSVGTDIGDTEAFF. The CDR3 DNA sequence: TGCGCCAGCAGCGTGGGGACGGACATAGGCGACACTGAAGCTTTCTTT.